The table lists the clone carrying this T cell receptor (beta chain) with a few counts. Profiled with immunoSEQ multiplex PCR; TCRdb holds only in-frame clones, not every one. There are 310,000 or so clones in the sample; around 90% occur only once, and 6% to 7% lies in the top ten. The entry originates in a study of blood T cell repertoires in COVID-19. CDR1 and CDR2 (germline): MDHEN, SYDVKM. The length of the CDR3 is 16 residues. The V gene lost 7 bases and the J gene lost 0 bases, with 19 bases spanning the gap. The rearrangement uses TRBV28 and TRBJ2-7; D possibly corresponds to TRBD2 (6 bases). The receptor was isolated from a woman between 40 and 55 years old who had recovered from COVID-19. Material: PBMCs or T cells enriched from blood (not recorded which). The CDR3 spells CASTPTGVFSSYEQYF. In nucleotides, the CDR3 is TGTGCCAGCACCCCAACGGGGGTCTTCAGCTCCTACGAGCAGTACTTC.